These 7 T cell receptor beta chains were all obtained from the same sample, sequenced in a study of cytomegalovirus exposure and HLA in healthy donors. Researchers ran the PCR with 60 Vbeta and 13 Jbeta primers. The repertoire was sequenced with immunoSEQ multiplex PCR; TCRdb's copy has only in-frame clones and lacks some. This sample has around 120,000 clones, with around 76% found just once. Sample: PBMCs. These TCRs come from a man aged 60 to 75 in good health and CMV-seropositive.

This clone was recorded a few times. The chain is built from TRBV29-1 and TRBJ1-5; a weak D match, TRBD1 (5 bases). CDR3 length equals 13 residues. V lost 4 bases to trimming and J lost 0 bases, with 7 bases between them. The germline CDR1 and CDR2 sequences are SQVTM and ANQGSEA. The CDR3 reads CSVGQYSNQPQHF. The CDR3 DNA reads as TGCAGCGTTGGACAGTATAGCAATCAGCCCCAGCATTTT.

The chain is built from TRBV18 and TRBJ2-2; 8 bases align to TRBD1. Germline V gene lookup returns CDR1 KGHSH and CDR2 LQKENI. This CDR3 contains 17 residues. V lost 8 bases, J lost 2 bases, and 13 bases stayed unmatched. The DNA of the CDR3 is TGTGCCAGCCGTTACACCCCAGGGGGCGCTAACACCGGGGAGCTGTTTTTT. Protein: CASRYTPGGANTGELFF.

This clone rates as medium-sized. The chain carries TRBV7-9 and TRBJ1-2, with D unclear. The germline V gene has CDR1 SEHNR and CDR2 FQNEAQ (reference sequence). The CDR3 runs 13 residues. The V end was cut by 3 bases, the J end by 8 bases, with 13 bases between. The CDR3 is CASSLTAGEGYTF. CDR3 DNA: TGTGCCAGCAGCTTGACTGCTGGGGAGGGCTACACCTTC.

The V call is TRBV11-2, the J call TRBJ1-4; D is undetermined. Trimming stripped 1 base from V and 3 bases from J, with 6 bases between. The CDR3 extends over 14 amino acids. The germline V gene encodes CDR1 SGHAT and CDR2 FQNNGV. Here the CDR3 reads CASSLGRSNEKLFF. The CDR3, as DNA: TGTGCCAGCAGCTTAGGGCGGTCTAATGAAAAACTGTTTTTT.

The chain combines TRBV30 with TRBJ1-6; the D gene is possibly TRBD1 (5 bases). The germline V gene encodes CDR1 GTSNPN and CDR2 SVGIG (reference sequence). With 2 bases removed from V and 9 bases from J, the gap between germline ends came to 17 bases. There are 15 residues in the CDR3. The CDR3 region is CAWSTSSGRRSPLHF. For the CDR3, the DNA is TGTGCCTGGAGTACTTCATCAGGGAGGCGTTCACCCCTCCACTTT.

This chain joins TRBV27 and TRBJ1-1, with a possible D match to TRBD1 (5 bases). The CDR3 runs 14 residues. V was pared by 1 base and J by 5 bases, with 11 bases between. Per germline, CDR1 MNHEY and CDR2 SMNVEV (reference sequence). CDR3 sequence (DNA): TGTGCCAGCAGTTTATTAGACAGTTTAACTGAAGCTTTCTTT. Protein product: CASSLLDSLTEAFF.

V gene TRBV7-9 combines with J gene TRBJ2-1; 11 bases match TRBD1. This CDR3 contains 16 residues. The V segment lost 5 bases and the J segment 7 bases; nucleotides outside the gene matches: 10. Germline V gives CDR1 SEHNR, CDR2 FQNEAQ (reference sequence). Here the CDR3 DNA reads TGTGCCAGCAGCAGCCCGGGACAGGGGGTGTGGAATGAGCAGTTCTTC. Protein: CASSSPGQGVWNEQFF.